This TCR beta chain comes out of a study of shared clonotypes between healthy human individuals. Study-wide points: Around 5% was the fraction of naive CD4 clonotypes found shared across several donors. Investigators collected only blood, and repertoires in tissues likely differ.

The CDR3 totals 13 residues. CDR1 is SGHNT and CDR2 is YYREEE in the germline V gene (reference sequence). The V and J ends lost 7 bases and 3 bases respectively, with 13 bases between them. Assay execution proceeded at the deep level. The protocol was immunoSEQ multiplex PCR, while the TCRdb copy is restricted to in-frame clones and leaves out a portion. The table has 2 million to 2.5 million clones, approximately 96% seen once. In the case of this clone: What it recognizes is unknown.

The sample comprised naive CD4+ T cells sorted from blood. Described subset: CD45RA+ positively selected. This sequence joins TRBV5-4 and TRBJ1-2, with a possible D match to TRBD1 (5 bases). The TCR comes from a man between 18 and 35 years old in good health. The CDR3 here is CASHRDPDYGYTF. The CDR3 region has the DNA TGTGCCAGCCATCGGGACCCAGACTATGGCTACACCTTC.